Reported below is one T cell receptor beta chain. The antigen remains undetermined. Assay used: immunoSEQ multiplex PCR; TCRdb lists only in-frame clones, some missing. The repertoire has 1.5 million to 2.5 million clones, less than 95% of them found once; the top ten carry roughly 1.2%. The data were taken from a study of shared clonotypes between healthy human individuals. Study conclusions and caveats: Only blood underwent sampling, and tissue repertoires likely differ.

This CDR3 comprises 15 residues. V lost 5 bases, J lost 1 base, and 5 bases stayed unmatched. Per germline, CDR1 SGHAT and CDR2 FQNNGV. Selected positively for CCR7 and CD45RO-negative, naive CD8 cells excluded terminally differentiated effector memory CD45RA+ cells. The sample consisted of naive CD8+ T cells sorted from blood. The TCR sequence derives from a man younger than 30 in good health. The rearrangement uses TRBV11-2 and TRBJ2-3; the match to TRBD1 covers 8 bases. In DNA, the CDR3 is TGTGCCAGCAGCCCCCCGGACAGGGGCACAGATACGCAGTATTTT. Translated, it gives CASSPPDRGTDTQYF.